This TCR beta chain was sequenced during a study of blood T cell repertoires in COVID-19. At the level of the study: Sites across the United States, Italy and Spain contributed samples from acute and convalescent COVID-19.

Only one count was recorded for this clone. With 5 bases removed from V and 1 base from J, the gap between germline ends came to 8 bases. Germline lookup yields CDR1 SGHDN and CDR2 FVKESK. The CDR3 contains 13 residues. In the original analysis: Counts of nucleated cells, estimated from reference gene primer amplification, were obtained. Measured with immunoSEQ multiplex PCR; TCRdb has only the in-frame clones, and not every one. Clone size and V and J calls were adopted from that table, with D and trimming inferred from the DNA. Among about 270,000 clones listed, 86% were seen once. The source of this sequence is a woman in her 70s with COVID-19, enrolled during active disease. Sequencing was carried out using peripheral blood. The rearrangement links TRBV14 to TRBJ1-1; D unresolved. The CDR3 sequence: CASSKQANTEAFF. CDR3 DNA: TGTGCCAGCAGCAAGCAGGCGAACACTGAAGCTTTCTTT.